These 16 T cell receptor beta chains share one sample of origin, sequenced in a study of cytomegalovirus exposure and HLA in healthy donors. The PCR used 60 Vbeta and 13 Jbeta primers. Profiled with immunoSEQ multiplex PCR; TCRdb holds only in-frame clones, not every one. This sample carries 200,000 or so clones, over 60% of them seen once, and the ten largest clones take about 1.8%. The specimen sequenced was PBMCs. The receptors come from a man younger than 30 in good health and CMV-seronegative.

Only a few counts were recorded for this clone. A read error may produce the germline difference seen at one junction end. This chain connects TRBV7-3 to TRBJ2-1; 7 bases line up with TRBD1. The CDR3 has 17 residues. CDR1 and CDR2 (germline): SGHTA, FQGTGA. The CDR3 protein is CASSLTAAGGSYNEQFF. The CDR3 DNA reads TGTGCCAGCAGTTTAACAGCGGCAGGGGGCTCCTACAATGAGCAGTTCTTC.

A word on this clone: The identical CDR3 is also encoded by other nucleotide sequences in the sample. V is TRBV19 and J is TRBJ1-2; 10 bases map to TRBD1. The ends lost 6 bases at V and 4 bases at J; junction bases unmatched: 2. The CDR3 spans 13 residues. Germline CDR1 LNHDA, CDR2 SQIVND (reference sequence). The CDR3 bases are TGTGCCAGTAGGACAGGGGGCGGCTATGGCTACACCTTC. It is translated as CASRTGGGYGYTF.

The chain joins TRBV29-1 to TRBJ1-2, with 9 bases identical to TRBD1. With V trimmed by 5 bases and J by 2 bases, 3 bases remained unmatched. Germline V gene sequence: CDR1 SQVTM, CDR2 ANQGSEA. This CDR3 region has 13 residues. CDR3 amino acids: CSVRTGDNYGYTF. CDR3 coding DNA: TGCAGCGTTCGGACAGGGGACAACTATGGCTACACCTTC. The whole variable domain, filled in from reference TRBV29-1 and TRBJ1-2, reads SAVISQKPSRDICQRGTSLTIQCQVDSQVTMMFWYRQQPGQSLTLIATANQGSEATYESGFVIDKFPISRPNLTFSTLTVSNMSPEDSSIYLCSVRTGDNYGYTFGSGTRLTVV.

The CDR3 sequence is CASSLDPDQGLVEGYTF. CDR3 nucleotide sequence: TGTGCCAGCAGCTTGGATCCCGACCAGGGCCTCGTAGAGGGCTACACCTTC. The chain has TRBV5-4 and TRBJ1-2, with a weak D call TRBD1 (5 bases). Deletions cut 0 bases from V and 8 bases from J, with 23 bases between. The CDR3 runs to 17 residues. Germline V gene sequence: CDR1 SGHNT, CDR2 YYREEE (reference sequence).

Here the CDR3 reads CASSQELSTEKLFF. Here the CDR3 DNA reads TGCGCCAGCAGCCAAGAATTGAGCACTGAAAAACTGTTTTTT. The V gene is TRBV4-3, the J gene TRBJ1-4, with unresolved D. V was clipped by 0 bases and J by 7 bases, with 9 bases between them. CDR3 length equals 14 residues. The germline CDR1 and CDR2 sequences are LGHNA and YSLEER.

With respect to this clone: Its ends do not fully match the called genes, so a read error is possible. The CDR3 here is CASTLTGSYEQYF. CDR3 DNA: TGTGCCAGCACCCTTACGGGGAGCTACGAGCAGTACTTT. The chain recombines TRBV7-2 with TRBJ2-7; the D gene is possibly TRBD2 (5 bases). This CDR3 comprises 13 residues. Germline lookup yields CDR1 SGHTA and CDR2 FQGNSA. The variable domain in full, with the rest retrieved from reference TRBV7-2 and TRBJ2-7, is GAGVSQSPSNKVTEKGKDVELRCDPISGHTALYWYRQSLGQGLEFLIYFQGNSAPDKSGLPSDRFSAERTGGSVSTLTIQRTQQEDSAVYLCASTLTGSYEQYFGPGTRLTVT.

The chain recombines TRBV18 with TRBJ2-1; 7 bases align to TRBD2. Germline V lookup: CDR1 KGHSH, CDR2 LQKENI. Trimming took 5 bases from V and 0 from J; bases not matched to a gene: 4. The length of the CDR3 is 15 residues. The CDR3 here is CASSARTSSYNEQFF. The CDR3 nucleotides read TGTGCCAGCTCAGCTCGGACTAGCTCCTACAATGAGCAGTTCTTC.

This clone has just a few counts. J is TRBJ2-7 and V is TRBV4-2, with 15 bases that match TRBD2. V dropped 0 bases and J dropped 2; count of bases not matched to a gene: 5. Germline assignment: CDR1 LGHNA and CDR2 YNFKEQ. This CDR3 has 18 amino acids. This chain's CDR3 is CASSQDGLAGGPTYEQYF. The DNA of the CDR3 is TGTGCCAGCAGCCAAGACGGACTAGCGGGAGGGCCGACCTACGAGCAGTACTTC.

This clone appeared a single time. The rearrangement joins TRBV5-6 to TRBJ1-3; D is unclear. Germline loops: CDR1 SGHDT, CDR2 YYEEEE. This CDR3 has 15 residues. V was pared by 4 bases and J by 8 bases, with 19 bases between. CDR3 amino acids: CASSPESGGLDTIYF. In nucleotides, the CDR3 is TGTGCCAGCAGCCCCGAGTCGGGAGGGCTAGACACCATATATTTT.

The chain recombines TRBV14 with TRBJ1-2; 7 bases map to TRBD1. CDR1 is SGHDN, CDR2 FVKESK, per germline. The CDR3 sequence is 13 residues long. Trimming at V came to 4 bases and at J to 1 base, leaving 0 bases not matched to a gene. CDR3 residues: CASSPGGNYGYTF. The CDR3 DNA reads TGTGCCAGCAGCCCAGGGGGTAACTATGGCTACACCTTC.

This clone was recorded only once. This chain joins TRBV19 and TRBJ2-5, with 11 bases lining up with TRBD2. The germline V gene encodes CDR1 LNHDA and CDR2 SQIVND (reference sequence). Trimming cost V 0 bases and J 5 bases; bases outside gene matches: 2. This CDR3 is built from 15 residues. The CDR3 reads CASSIEASGRETQYF. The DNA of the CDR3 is TGTGCCAGTAGTATAGAGGCTAGCGGGAGGGAGACCCAGTACTTC.

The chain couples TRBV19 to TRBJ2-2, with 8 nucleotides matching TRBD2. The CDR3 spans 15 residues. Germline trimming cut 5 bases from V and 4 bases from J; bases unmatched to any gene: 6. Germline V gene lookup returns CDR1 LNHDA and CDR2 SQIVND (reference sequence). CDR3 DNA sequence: TGTGCCAGTAGTCAGATAGCGGGGCCCACCGGGGAGCTGTTTTTT. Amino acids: CASSQIAGPTGELFF.

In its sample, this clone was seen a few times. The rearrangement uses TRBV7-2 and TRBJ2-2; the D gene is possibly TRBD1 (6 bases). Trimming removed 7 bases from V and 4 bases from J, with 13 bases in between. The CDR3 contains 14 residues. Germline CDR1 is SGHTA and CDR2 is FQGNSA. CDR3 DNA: TGTGCCAGCACCTCACAGGGTGGCACCGGGGAGCTGTTTTTT. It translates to CASTSQGGTGELFF.

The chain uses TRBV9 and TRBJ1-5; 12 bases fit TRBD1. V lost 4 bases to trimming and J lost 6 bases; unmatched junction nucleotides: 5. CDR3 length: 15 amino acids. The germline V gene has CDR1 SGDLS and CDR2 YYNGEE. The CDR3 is CASSPRDRGPQPQHF. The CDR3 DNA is TGTGCCAGCAGCCCGAGGGACAGGGGGCCTCAGCCCCAGCATTTT.

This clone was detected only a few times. CDR3 amino acids: CASSQEASEKLFF. The CDR3, as DNA: TGCGCCAGCAGCCAAGAAGCGAGTGAAAAACTGTTTTTT. The rearrangement links TRBV4-1 to TRBJ1-4; D not certain. This CDR3 contains 13 residues. With 0 bases removed from V and 7 bases from J, the gap between germline ends came to 6 bases. The germline gives CDR1 MGHRA, CDR2 YSYEKL.

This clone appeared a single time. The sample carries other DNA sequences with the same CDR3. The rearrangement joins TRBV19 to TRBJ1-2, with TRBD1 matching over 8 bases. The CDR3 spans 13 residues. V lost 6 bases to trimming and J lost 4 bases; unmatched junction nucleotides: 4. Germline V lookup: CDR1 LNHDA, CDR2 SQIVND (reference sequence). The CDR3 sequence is CASSPGQGYGYTF. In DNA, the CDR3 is TGTGCCAGTAGCCCCGGACAGGGCTATGGCTACACCTTC.